Shown below are 8 T cell receptor beta chains from a single sample sequenced in a study of T cell responses to AZD1222 COVID-19 vaccine. The method was immunoSEQ multiplex PCR; TCRdb's version includes in-frame clones alone and lacks a portion of them. The sample records 150,000 to 200,000 clones, around 92% being singletons. The sample was peripheral blood, taken on day 0 of AZD1222 vaccination. The receptors were gathered from an adult in good health.

The chain has TRBV5-1 and TRBJ2-3; 11 bases line up with TRBD2. CDR3 length equals 19 residues. Germline trimming cut 4 bases from V and 0 bases from J; bases unmatched to any gene: 13. CDR1 is SGHRS, CDR2 YFSETQ, per germline. CDR3 residues: CASSVGLAARDSSTDTQYF. CDR3 coding DNA: TGCGCCAGCAGCGTGGGACTAGCGGCTAGGGATTCGAGCACAGATACGCAGTATTTT.

The chain links TRBV3-1 (or the pseudogene TRBV3-2) to TRBJ2-1, with TRBD2 as a possible D gene (6 bases). Germline V gene lookup returns CDR1 LGHDT and CDR2 YNNKEL (reference sequence). This CDR3 spans 14 amino acids. Trimming took off 4 bases at V and 10 bases at J, with 17 bases between the two ends. The DNA for the CDR3 is TGTGCCAGCAGCCCGGCTCCCGGGAGCCGGGAGCAGTTCTTC. Translated: CASSPAPGSREQFF.

In its sample, this clone was seen many times. The rearrangement joins TRBV18 to TRBJ1-2; 7 bases line up with TRBD1. Trimming removed 0 bases from V and 3 bases from J; junction bases left unmatched: 1. Per germline, CDR1 KGHSH and CDR2 LQKENI. This CDR3 has 14 residues. CDR3: CASSPPDRYYGYTF. CDR3 DNA sequence: TGTGCCAGCTCACCACCGGACAGGTACTATGGCTACACCTTC.

This sequence joins TRBV6-5 and TRBJ1-4, with TRBD1 as a possible D gene (6 bases). CDR1 is MNHEY, CDR2 SVGAGI, per germline. V was trimmed by 0 bases and J by 6 bases, leaving 11 bases between them. This CDR3 region has 15 residues. The CDR3 DNA is TGTGCCAGCAGTTACTCGCTTAGGGGGGATGAAAAACTGTTTTTT. It yields the protein CASSYSLRGDEKLFF.

The chain combines TRBV3-1 (or the pseudogene TRBV3-2) with TRBJ1-1; 7 nucleotides align to TRBD1. This CDR3 contains 13 residues. Germline V gene data show CDR1 as LGHDT and CDR2 as YNNKEL (reference sequence). Germline trimming cut 6 bases from V and 9 bases from J; bases unmatched to any gene: 10. The CDR3 DNA reads as TGTGCCAGCAGGATGCAGGGGGATACTAAAGCTTTCTTT. Translated, it gives CASRMQGDTKAFF.

J is TRBJ2-1 and V is TRBV6-5; TRBD2 agrees at 9 bases. Germline-derived CDR1 and CDR2 are MNHEY and SVGAGI. The CDR3 covers 15 residues. V trimming: 7 bases; J trimming: 5 bases; junction bases outside the gene matches: 9. The CDR3 sequence is CASIPGGGGHNEQFF. The CDR3 DNA reads TGTGCCAGCATTCCCGGCGGGGGGGGCCACAATGAGCAGTTCTTC.

The chain recombines TRBV3-1 (or the pseudogene TRBV3-2) with TRBJ2-7; 9 bases are shared with TRBD1. After removal of 2 bases from V and 6 bases from J, the junction contained 8 bases not matched to a gene. Per germline, CDR1 LGHDT and CDR2 YNNKEL (reference sequence). This CDR3 is 15 amino acids long. The CDR3 region is CASSQYPGTGFEQYF. CDR3 nucleotide sequence: TGTGCCAGCAGCCAATACCCCGGGACAGGGTTCGAGCAGTACTTC.

The chain is built from TRBV7-9 and TRBJ2-5, with 10 bases that match TRBD2. This CDR3 is 18 amino acids long. CDR1 SEHNR and CDR2 FQNEAQ come from the germline V gene (reference sequence). Trimming cost V 5 bases and J 3 bases; bases outside gene matches: 15. CDR3 DNA: TGTGCCAGCAGCCAGCAAGCTTTAGCGGGAGGCCTCGAAGAGACCCAGTACTTC. The encoded protein is CASSQQALAGGLEETQYF.